This entry is about one T cell receptor (beta chain). V gave up 5 bases and J gave up 6 bases; unmatched junction bases: 9. CDR1 is SGHAT, CDR2 FQNNGV, per germline. CDR3 size: 15 residues. This sample was taken from a study of blood T cell repertoires in COVID-19. Data came from immunoSEQ multiplex PCR; TCRdb stores just in-frame clones and leaves some out. The sample has a few hundred thousand clones; around 92% are singletons. The rearrangement joins TRBV11-2 to TRBJ2-1; 8 nucleotides line up with TRBD2. The TCR originated in a woman aged 25 to 39 with COVID-19, enrolled during active disease. The material sequenced was peripheral blood. The CDR3 loop reads CASSPRGGDSNEQFF. The CDR3 DNA reads TGTGCCAGCAGCCCTCGGGGGGGCGATAGCAATGAGCAGTTCTTC.